This T cell receptor (beta chain) was recorded in a study of T cell repertoires in MIS-A myocarditis. CDR3 size: 14 residues. Trimming left V 6 bases short and J 5 bases short, with 16 bases between. Per germline, CDR1 MNHEY and CDR2 SVGEGT. Clones were sequenced by immunoSEQ multiplex PCR, and TCRdb holds only the in-frame ones, with some missing. The table records over 9,000 clones, 83% of them present only once. This clonotype was obtained from a young man with fulminant myocarditis from multisystem inflammatory syndrome in adults (MIS-A) after COVID-19. This rearrangement joins TRBV6-2 or TRBV6-3 to TRBJ2-5; D may be TRBD2 (7 bases). Sequencing was performed on right ventricle heart tissue obtained at autopsy. CDR3 sequence reads: CASSRGGAGETQYF. CDR3 coding DNA: TGTGCCAGCAGCCGAGGGGGGGCCGGGGAGACCCAGTACTTC.